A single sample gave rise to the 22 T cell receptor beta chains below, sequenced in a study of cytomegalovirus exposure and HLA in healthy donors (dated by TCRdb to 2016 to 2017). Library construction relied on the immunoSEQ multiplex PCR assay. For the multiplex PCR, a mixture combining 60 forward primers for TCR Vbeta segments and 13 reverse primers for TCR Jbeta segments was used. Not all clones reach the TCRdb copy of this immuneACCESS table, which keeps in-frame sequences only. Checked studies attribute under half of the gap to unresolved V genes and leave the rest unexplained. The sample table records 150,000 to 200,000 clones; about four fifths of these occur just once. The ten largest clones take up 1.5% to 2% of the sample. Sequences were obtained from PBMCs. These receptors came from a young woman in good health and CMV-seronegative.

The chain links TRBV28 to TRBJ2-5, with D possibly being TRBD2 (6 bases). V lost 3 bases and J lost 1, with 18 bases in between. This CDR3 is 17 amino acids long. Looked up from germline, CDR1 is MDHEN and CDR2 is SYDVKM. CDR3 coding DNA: TGTGCCAGCAGTTTTCCCCTCCGGTTGGGGGGCCAAGAGACCCAGTACTTC. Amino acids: CASSFPLRLGGQETQYF.

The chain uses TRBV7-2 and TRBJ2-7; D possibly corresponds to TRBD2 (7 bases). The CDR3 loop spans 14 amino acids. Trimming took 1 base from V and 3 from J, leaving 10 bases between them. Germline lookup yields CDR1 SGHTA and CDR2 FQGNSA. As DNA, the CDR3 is TGTGCCAGCAGCTTAGAAGGGGGGGGCTACGAGCAGTACGTC. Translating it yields CASSLEGGGYEQYV.

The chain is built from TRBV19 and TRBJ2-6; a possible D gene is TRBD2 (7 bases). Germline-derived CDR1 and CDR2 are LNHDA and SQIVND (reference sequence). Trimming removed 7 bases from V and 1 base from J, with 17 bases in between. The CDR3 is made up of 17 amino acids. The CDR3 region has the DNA TGTGCCAGTACCATTCATAGGGGGGGATCTGGGGCCAACGTCCTGACTTTC. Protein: CASTIHRGGSGANVLTF.

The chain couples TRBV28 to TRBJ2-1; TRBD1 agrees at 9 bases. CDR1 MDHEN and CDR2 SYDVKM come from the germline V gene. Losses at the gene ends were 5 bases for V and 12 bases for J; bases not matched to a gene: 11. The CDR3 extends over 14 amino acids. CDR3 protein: CASSAGTGLWGQFF. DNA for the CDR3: TGTGCCAGCAGTGCAGGGACAGGGTTATGGGGGCAGTTCTTC.

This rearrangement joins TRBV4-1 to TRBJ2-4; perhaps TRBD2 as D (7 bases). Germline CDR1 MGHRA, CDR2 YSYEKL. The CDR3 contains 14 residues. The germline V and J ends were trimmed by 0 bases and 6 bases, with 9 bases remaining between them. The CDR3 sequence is CASSQDRGGNIQYF. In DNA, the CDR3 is TGCGCCAGCAGCCAAGATAGGGGGGGAAACATTCAGTACTTC.

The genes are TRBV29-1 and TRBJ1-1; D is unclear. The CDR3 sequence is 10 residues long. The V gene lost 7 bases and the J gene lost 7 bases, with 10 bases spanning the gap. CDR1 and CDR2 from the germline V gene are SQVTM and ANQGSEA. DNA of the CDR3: TGCAGCGCCCGGTCCGGTGAAGCTTTCTTT. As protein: CSARSGEAFF.

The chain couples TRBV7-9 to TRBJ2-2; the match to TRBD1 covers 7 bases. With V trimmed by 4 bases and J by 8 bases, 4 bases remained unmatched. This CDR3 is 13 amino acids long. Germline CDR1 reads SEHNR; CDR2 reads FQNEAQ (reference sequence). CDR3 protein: CASSYPDRGELFF. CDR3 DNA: TGTGCCAGCAGCTACCCGGACAGGGGGGAGCTGTTTTTT.

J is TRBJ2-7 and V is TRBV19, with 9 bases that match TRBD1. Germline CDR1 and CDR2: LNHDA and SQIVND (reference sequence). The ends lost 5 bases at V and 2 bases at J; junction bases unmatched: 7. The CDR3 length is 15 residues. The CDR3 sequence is CASSPLDRGPYEQYF. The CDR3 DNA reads TGTGCCAGTAGTCCCCTGGACAGGGGCCCCTACGAGCAGTACTTC.

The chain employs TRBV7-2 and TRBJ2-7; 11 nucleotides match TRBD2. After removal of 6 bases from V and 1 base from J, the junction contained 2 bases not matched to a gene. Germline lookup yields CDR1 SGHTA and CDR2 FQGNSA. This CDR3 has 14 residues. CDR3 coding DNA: TGTGCCAGCAGTCCTAGCGGGAGGTCCTACGAGCAGTACTTC. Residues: CASSPSGRSYEQYF.

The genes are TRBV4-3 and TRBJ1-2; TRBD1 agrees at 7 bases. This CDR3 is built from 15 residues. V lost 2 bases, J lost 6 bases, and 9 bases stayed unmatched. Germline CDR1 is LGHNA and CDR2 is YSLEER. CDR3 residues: CASSQRSGTADGYTF. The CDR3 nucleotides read TGCGCCAGCAGCCAACGTTCCGGGACAGCCGATGGCTACACCTTC.

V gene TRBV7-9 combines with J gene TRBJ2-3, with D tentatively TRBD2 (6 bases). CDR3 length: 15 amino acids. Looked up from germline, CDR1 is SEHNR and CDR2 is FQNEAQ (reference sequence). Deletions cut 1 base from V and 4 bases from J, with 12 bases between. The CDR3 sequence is CASSLGEVLSDTQYF. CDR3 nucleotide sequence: TGTGCCAGCAGCTTAGGGGAGGTCCTGTCAGATACGCAGTATTTT.

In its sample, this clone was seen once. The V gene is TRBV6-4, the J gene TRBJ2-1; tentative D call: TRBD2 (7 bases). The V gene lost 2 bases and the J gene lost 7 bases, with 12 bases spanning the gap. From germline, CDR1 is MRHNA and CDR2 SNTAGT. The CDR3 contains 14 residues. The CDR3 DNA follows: TGTGCCAGCAGTGACCGGGCGGGGGCGAATGAGCAGTTCTTC. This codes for CASSDRAGANEQFF.

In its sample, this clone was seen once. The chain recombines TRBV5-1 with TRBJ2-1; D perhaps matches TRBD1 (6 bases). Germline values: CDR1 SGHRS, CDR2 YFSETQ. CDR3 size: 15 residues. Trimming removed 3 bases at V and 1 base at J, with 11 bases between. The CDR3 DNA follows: TGCGCCAGCAGCTCAACAGGGCAATCCTACAATGAGCAGTTCTTC. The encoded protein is CASSSTGQSYNEQFF.

The CDR3 is CASSYGDSYEQYF. The CDR3 region has the DNA TGTGCCAGCAGTTACGGGGACTCCTACGAGCAGTACTTC. The V and J genes are TRBV27 and TRBJ2-7; D possibly corresponds to TRBD2 (5 bases). The germline CDR1 and CDR2 sequences are MNHEY and SMNVEV (reference sequence). Trimming took 4 bases from V and 0 from J, leaving 7 bases between them. CDR3 length: 13 amino acids.

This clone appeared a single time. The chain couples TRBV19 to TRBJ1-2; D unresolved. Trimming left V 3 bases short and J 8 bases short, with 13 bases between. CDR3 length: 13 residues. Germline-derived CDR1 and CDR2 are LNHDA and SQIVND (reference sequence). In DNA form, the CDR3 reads TGTGCCAGTAGTATCGACGTCGGGAGCGGCTACACCTTC. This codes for CASSIDVGSGYTF.

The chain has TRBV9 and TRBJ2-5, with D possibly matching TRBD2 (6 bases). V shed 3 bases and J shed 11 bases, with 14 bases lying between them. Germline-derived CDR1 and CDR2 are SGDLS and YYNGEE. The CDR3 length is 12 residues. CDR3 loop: CASSGPGVEQYF. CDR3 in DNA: TGTGCCAGCAGCGGGCCGGGAGTTGAGCAGTACTTC.

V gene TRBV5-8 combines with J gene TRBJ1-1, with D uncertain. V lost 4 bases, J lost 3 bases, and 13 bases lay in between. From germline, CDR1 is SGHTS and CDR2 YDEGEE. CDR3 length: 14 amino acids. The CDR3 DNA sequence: TGTGCCAGCAGCCTCAGGAGGGTCGACACTGAAGCTTTCTTT. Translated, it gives CASSLRRVDTEAFF.

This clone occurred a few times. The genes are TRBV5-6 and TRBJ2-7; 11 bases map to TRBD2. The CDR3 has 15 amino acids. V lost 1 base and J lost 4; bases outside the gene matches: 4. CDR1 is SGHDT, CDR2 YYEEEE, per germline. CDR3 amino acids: CASSLRLAGIYEQYV. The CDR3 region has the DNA TGTGCCAGCAGCTTGCGACTAGCGGGGATATACGAGCAGTACGTC.

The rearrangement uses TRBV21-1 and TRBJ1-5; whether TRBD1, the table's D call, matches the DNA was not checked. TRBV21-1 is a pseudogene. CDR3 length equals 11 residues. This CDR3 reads CASHLGGPQHF. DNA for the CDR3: TGTGCCAGCCATTTAGGGGGGCCCCAGCATTTT.

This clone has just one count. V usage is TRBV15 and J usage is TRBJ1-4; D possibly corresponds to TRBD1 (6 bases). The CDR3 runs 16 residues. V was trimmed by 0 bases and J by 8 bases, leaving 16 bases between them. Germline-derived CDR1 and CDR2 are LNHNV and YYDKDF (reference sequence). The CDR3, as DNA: TGTGCCACCAGCAGAGATTCAGGAGGCCAGGGGGAAAAACTGTTTTTT. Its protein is CATSRDSGGQGEKLFF. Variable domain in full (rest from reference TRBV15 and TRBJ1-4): DAMVIQNPRYQVTQFGKPVTLSCSQTLNHNVMYWYQQKSSQAPKLLFHYYDKDFNNEADTPDNFQSRRPNTSFCFLDIRSPGLGDTAMYLCATSRDSGGQGEKLFFGSGTQLSVL.

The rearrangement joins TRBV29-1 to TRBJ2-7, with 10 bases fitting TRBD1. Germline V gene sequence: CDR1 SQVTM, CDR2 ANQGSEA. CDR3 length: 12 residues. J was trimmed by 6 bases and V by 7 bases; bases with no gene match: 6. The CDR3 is CSAWTGGGEQYF. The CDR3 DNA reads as TGCAGCGCTTGGACAGGGGGTGGCGAGCAGTACTTC.

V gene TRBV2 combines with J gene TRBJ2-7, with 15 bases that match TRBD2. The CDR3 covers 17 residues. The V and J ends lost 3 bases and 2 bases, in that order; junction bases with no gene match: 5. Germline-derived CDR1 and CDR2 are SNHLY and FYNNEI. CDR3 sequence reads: CASSDPGLAGGTYEQYV. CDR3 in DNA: TGTGCCAGCAGTGATCCGGGACTAGCGGGAGGTACCTACGAGCAGTACGTC.